This TCR beta chain was retrieved from a study of cytomegalovirus exposure and HLA in healthy donors. The V gene lost 2 bases and the J gene lost 5 bases, with 19 bases spanning the gap. The CDR3 extends over 18 amino acids. In germline, CDR1 is LNHNV, CDR2 YYDKDF (reference sequence). This clone was recorded only once. PCR employed 60 Vbeta and 13 Jbeta primers. TCRdb's table, derived via immunoSEQ multiplex PCR, lists solely in-frame clones and lacks some. The table has approximately 180,000 clones, 65% to 75% seen once. V gene TRBV15 combines with J gene TRBJ1-6; D uncertain. Sequencing was carried out using PBMCs. The receptor was derived from a human donor in good health. The CDR3 region has the DNA TGTGCCACCAGCAGACCGACATATGAGGGTCAGGATAATTCACCCCTCCACTTT. Residues: CATSRPTYEGQDNSPLHF.